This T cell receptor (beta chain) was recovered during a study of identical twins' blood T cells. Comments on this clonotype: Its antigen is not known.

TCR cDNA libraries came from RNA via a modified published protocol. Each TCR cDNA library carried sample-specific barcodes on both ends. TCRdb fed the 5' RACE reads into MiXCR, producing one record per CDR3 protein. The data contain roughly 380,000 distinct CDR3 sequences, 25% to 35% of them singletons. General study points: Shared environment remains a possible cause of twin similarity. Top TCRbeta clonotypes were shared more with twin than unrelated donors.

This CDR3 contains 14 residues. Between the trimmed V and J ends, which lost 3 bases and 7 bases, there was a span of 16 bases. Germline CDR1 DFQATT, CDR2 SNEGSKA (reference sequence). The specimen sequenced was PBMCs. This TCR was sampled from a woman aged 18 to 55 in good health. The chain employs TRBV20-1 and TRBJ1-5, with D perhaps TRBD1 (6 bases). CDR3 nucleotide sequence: TGCAGTGCTAGTTCCCCGGGGGCATCCCAGCCCCAGCATTTT. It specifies CSASSPGASQPQHF.